Reported below is one TCR beta chain. The antigen remains unidentified. The CDR3 extends over 14 amino acids. Trimming shortened V by 2 bases and J by 8 bases, and 13 bases separated the two germline ends. Looked up from germline, CDR1 is MNHNS and CDR2 is SASEGT. The treatment is: approximately nine-day PBMC culture with coronavirus spike peptide pools or control peptides (ViraFEST assay). Peptide-pool expansion of antigen-specific T cells preceded TCR sequencing in ViraFEST. Sequencing of DNA taken from cultured CD4+ T cells relied on the Oncomine TCR Beta short-read assay. TCRdb used MiXCR to reprocess the PCR reads, holding one entry per CDR3 protein. Counted here are around 20,000 distinct CDR3 sequences, 67% occurring once; the ten biggest clones make up over 6%. The sample comes from a study of vaccination and CD4 T cells after COVID-19. In the study overall: Each enrolled participant received a two-dose regimen of either BNT162b2 or mRNA-1273 vaccine. The study's findings and limits: Spike mono-reactivity was found in 304 of 307 vaccine-specific clones from convalescent patients.

The rearrangement uses TRBV6-1 and TRBJ2-1, with D unclear. The receptor was isolated from a human donor who had recovered from COVID-19. The sequencing input was CD4+ T cells from blood, cultured in vitro. Here the CDR3 DNA reads TGTGCCAGCAGTGAACCCCTACCTTTTGATGAGCAGTTCTTC. Residues: CASSEPLPFDEQFF.